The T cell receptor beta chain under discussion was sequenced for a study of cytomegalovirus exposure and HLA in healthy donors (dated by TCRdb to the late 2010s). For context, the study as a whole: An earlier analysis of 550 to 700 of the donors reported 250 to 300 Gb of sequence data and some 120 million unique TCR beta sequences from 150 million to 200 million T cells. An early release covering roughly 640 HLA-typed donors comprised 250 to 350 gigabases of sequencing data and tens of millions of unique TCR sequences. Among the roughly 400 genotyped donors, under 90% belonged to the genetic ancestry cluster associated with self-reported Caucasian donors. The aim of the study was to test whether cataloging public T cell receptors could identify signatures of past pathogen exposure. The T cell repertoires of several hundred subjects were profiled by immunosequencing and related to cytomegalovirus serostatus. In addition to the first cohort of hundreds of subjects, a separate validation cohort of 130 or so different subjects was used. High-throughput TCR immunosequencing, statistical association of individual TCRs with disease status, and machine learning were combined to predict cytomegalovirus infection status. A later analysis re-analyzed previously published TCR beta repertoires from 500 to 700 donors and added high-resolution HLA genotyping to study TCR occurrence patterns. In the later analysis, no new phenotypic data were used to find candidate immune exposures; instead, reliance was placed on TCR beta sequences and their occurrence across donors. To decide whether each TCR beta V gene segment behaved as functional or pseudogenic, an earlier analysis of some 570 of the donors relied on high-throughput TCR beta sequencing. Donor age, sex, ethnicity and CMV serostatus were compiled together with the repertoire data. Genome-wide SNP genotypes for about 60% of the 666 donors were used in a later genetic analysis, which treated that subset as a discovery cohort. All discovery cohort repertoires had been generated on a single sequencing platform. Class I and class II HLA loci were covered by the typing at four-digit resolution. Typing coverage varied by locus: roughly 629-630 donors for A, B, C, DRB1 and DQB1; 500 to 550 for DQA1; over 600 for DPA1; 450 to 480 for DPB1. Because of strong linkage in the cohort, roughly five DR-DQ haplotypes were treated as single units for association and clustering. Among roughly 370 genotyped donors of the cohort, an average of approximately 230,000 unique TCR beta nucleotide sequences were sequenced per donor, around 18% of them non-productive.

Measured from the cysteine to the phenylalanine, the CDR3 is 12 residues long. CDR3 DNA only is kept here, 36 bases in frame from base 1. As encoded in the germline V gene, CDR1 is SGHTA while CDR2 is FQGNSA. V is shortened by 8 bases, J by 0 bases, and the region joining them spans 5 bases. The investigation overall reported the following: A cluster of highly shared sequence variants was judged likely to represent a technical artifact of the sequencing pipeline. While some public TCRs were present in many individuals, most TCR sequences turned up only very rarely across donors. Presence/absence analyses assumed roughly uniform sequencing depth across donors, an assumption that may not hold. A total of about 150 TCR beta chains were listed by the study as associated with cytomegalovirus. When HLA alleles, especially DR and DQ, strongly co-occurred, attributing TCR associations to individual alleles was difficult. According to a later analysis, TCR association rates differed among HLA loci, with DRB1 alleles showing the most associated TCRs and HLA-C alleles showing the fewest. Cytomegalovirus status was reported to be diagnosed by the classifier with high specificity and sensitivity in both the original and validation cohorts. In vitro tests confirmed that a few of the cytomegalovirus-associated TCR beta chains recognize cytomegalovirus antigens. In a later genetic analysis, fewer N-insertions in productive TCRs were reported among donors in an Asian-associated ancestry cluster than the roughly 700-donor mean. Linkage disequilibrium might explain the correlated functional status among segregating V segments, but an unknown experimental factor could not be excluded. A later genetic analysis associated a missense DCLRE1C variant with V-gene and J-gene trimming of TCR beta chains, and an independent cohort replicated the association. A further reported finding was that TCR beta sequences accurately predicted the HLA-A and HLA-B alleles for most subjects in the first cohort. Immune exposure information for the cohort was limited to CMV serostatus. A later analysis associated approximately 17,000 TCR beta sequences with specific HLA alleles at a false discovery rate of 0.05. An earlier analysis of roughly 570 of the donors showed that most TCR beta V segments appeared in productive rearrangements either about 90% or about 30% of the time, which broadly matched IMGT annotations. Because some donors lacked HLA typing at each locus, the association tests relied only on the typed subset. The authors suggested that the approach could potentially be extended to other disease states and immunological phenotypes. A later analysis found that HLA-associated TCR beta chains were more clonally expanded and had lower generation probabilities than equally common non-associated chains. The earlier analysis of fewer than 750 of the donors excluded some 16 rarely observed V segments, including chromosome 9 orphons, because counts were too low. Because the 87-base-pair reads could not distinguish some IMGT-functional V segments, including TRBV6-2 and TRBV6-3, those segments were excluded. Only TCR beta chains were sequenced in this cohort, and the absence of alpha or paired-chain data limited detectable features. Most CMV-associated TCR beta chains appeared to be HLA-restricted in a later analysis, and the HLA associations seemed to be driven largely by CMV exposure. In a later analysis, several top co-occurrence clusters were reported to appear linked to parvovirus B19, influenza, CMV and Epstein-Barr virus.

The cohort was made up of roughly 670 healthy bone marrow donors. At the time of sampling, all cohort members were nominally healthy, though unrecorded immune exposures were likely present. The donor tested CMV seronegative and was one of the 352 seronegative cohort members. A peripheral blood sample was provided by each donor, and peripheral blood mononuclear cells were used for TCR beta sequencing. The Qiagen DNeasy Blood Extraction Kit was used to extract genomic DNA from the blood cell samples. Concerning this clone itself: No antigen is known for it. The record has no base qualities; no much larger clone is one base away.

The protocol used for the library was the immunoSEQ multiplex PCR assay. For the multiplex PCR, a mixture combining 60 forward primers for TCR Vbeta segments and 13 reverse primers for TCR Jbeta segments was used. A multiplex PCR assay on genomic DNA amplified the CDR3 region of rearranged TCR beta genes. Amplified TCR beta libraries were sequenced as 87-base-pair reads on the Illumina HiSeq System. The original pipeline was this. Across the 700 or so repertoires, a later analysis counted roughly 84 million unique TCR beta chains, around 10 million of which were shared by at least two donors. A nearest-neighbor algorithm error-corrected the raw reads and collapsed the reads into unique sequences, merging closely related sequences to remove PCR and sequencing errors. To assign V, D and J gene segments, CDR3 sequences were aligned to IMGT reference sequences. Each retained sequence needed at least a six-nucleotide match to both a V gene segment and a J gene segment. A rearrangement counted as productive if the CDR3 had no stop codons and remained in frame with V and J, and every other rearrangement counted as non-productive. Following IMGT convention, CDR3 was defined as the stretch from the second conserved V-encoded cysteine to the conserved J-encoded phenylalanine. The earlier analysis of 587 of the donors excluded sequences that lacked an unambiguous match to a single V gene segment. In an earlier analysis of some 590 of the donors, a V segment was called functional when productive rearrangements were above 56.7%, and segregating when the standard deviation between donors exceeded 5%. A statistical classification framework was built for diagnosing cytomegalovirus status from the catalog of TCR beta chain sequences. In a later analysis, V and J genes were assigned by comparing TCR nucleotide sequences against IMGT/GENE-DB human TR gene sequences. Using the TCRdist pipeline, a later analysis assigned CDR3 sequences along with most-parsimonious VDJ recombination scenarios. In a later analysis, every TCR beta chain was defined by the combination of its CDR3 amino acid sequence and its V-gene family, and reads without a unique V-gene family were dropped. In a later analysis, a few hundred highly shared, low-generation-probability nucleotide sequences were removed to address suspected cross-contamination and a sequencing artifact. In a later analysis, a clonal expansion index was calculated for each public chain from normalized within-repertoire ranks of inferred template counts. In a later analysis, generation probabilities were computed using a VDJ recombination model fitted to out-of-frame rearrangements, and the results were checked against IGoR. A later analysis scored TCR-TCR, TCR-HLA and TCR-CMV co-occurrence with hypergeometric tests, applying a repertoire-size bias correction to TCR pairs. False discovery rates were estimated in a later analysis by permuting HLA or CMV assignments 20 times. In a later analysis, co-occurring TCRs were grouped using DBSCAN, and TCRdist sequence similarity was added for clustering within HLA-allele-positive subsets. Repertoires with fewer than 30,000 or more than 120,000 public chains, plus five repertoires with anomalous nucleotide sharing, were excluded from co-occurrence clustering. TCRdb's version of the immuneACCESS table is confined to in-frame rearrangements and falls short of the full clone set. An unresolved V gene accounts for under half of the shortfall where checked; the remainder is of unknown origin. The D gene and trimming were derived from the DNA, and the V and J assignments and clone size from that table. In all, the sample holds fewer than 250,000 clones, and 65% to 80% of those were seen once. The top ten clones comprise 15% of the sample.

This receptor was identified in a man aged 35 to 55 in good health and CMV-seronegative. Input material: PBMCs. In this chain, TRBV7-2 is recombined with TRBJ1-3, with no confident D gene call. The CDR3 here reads CASQASGNTIYF. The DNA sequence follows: TGTGCCAGCCAAGCCTCTGGAAACACCATATATTTT.